The 13 T cell receptor beta chains below come from one sample, sequenced in a study of cytomegalovirus exposure and HLA in healthy donors. 13 Jbeta primers and 60 Vbeta primers were used for the PCR. Sequenced by immunoSEQ multiplex PCR; TCRdb stores in-frame clones only, minus some. The sample includes under 150,000 clones, about 68% of them seen just once. Sequenced material: PBMCs. These receptors came from a middle-aged woman in good health and CMV-seropositive.

This chain uses TRBV7-2 with TRBJ1-2; tentative D call: TRBD1 (6 bases). The CDR3 extends over 18 amino acids. Per the germline V gene, CDR1 is SGHTA and CDR2 is FQGNSA. The V gene lost 2 bases and the J gene lost 4 bases, with 23 bases spanning the gap. The CDR3 DNA reads as TGTGCCAGCAGCTTACAAAAACAGACTCGACAGGCCTCCTATGGCTACACCTTC. Translation gives CASSLQKQTRQASYGYTF.

This chain links TRBV19 with TRBJ1-1; 11 positions match TRBD1. The germline gives CDR1 LNHDA, CDR2 SQIVND (reference sequence). V lost 10 bases, J lost 4 bases, and 8 bases stayed unmatched. This CDR3 spans 14 amino acids. The CDR3 is CATYWTGGGTEAFF. As DNA, the CDR3 is TGTGCCACTTATTGGACAGGGGGCGGCACTGAAGCTTTCTTT.

V is TRBV2 and J is TRBJ2-1, with a possible D match to TRBD1 (6 bases). Between the trimmed V and J ends, which lost 7 bases and 4 bases, there was a span of 11 bases. The germline CDR1 and CDR2 sequences are SNHLY and FYNNEI. The CDR3 is made up of 13 amino acids. The CDR3 bases are TGTGCCAGCACGGACAGACTTTACAATGAGCAGTTCTTC. Its translation is CASTDRLYNEQFF.

The CDR3 DNA follows: TGTGCCAGCAGTTACCAGGGACAGTCGGGCTACGAGCAGTACTTC. Its protein is CASSYQGQSGYEQYF. This chain joins TRBV6-5 and TRBJ2-7; 7 positions agree with TRBD1. J was trimmed by 3 bases and V by 2 bases; bases with no gene match: 7. The V gene's germline CDR1 is MNHEY and CDR2 SVGAGI. The CDR3 has 15 amino acids.

In its sample, this clone was seen a few times. The CDR3 DNA sequence: TGTGCCAGCATCCCCAGGGTTCGCTCCACTGAAGCTTTCTTT. Translation gives CASIPRVRSTEAFF. The chain carries TRBV2 and TRBJ1-1; a weak D match, TRBD1 (5 bases). CDR1 SNHLY and CDR2 FYNNEI come from the germline V gene. This CDR3 has 14 residues. V was trimmed by 7 bases and J by 4 bases, leaving 16 bases between them.

The rearrangement uses TRBV6-7 and TRBJ1-5; no reliable D call. TRBV6-7 is given ORF status, its function remaining uncertain. This CDR3 contains 17 residues. Trimming took 0 bases from V and 0 from J, leaving 12 bases between them. The CDR3 bases are TGTGCCAGCAGTTACTCGACATTCAGCTATAGCAATCAGCCCCAGCATTTT. This encodes CASSYSTFSYSNQPQHF.

The V call is TRBV4-1, the J call TRBJ2-1; 7 bases are shared with TRBD2. The CDR3 covers 15 residues. With 3 bases clipped from V and 7 bases from J, the junction kept 9 bases outside the gene matches. From germline, CDR1 is MGHRA and CDR2 YSYEKL. The CDR3 coding sequence is TGCGCCAGCAGCCACATCGGGACTACTCAAAATGAGCAGTTCTTC. It yields the protein CASSHIGTTQNEQFF.

The chain couples TRBV4-2 to TRBJ2-1, with 10 positions matching TRBD2. Trimming cost V 6 bases and J 7 bases; bases outside gene matches: 9. CDR3 length: 15 amino acids. Germline CDR1 LGHNA, CDR2 YNFKEQ. CDR3 in DNA: TGTGCCAGCAGGGGAACAAGCGGGGGGGCGAATGAGCAGTTCTTC. This encodes CASRGTSGGANEQFF.

The chain uses TRBV7-8 and TRBJ2-7, with TRBD2 identical over 9 bases. Losses at the gene ends were 0 bases for V and 9 bases for J; bases not matched to a gene: 15. The CDR3 consists of 17 residues. Germline CDR1 is SGHVS and CDR2 is FQNEAQ. The CDR3 loop reads CASSLAITPLAGWVQYF. CDR3 nucleotides: TGTGCCAGCAGCTTAGCAATAACCCCGCTAGCGGGATGGGTGCAGTACTTC.

The V gene is TRBV27, the J gene TRBJ1-4; D is unresolved. Trimming removed 2 bases from V and 3 bases from J, with 10 bases in between. Germline V lookup: CDR1 MNHEY, CDR2 SMNVEV (reference sequence). This CDR3 contains 15 residues. The CDR3 is CASSLRAAANEKLFF. The CDR3 region has the DNA TGTGCCAGCAGTTTAAGAGCCGCGGCTAATGAAAAACTGTTTTTT.

This clone was found a few times. V usage is TRBV29-1 and J usage is TRBJ1-2; 7 bases align to TRBD1. Per germline, CDR1 SQVTM and CDR2 ANQGSEA. There are 15 residues in the CDR3. With 3 bases clipped from V and 5 bases from J, the junction kept 12 bases outside the gene matches. This CDR3 is CSVERTLRGRYGYTF. CDR3 coding DNA: TGCAGCGTTGAGAGGACGCTCAGGGGGAGATATGGCTACACCTTC.

Note on this clone: At one boundary the junction diverges from the germline segment, which might be a read error. This chain uses TRBV7-9 with TRBJ1-1; D is possibly TRBD1 (6 bases). Germline assignment: CDR1 SEHNR and CDR2 FQNEAQ (reference sequence). The CDR3 loop spans 16 amino acids. The CDR3 sequence: CSSSLIQGSRDTEAFF. In DNA form, the CDR3 reads TGTTCCAGCAGCTTAATACAGGGTAGCAGGGACACTGAAGCTTTCTTT.

The V gene is TRBV5-4, the J gene TRBJ2-7, with a tentative D call TRBD2 (5 bases). V lost 2 bases to trimming and J lost 7 bases, with 16 bases between them. This CDR3 has 14 residues. The germline V gene has CDR1 SGHNT and CDR2 YYREEE (reference sequence). In nucleotides, the CDR3 is TGTGCCAGCAGCTTCGCTGACGGGCGGGCGGAGCAGTACTTC. Translated, it gives CASSFADGRAEQYF.